Detailed here is one TCR beta chain. Its antigen is not identified. Each CDR3 protein is one row after TCRdb ran MiXCR on the reads. The sample shows roughly 340,000 distinct CDR3 sequences, about 29% of them seen only once. The sample is drawn from a study of T cell repertoires in cytomegalovirus infection. In the study overall: The authors used CMV epitopes that were HLA-C-restricted (recently identified) and HLA-B-restricted (well studied).

Germline V gene data show CDR1 as SGHAT and CDR2 as FQNNGV. The germline V and J ends were trimmed by 6 bases and 9 bases, with 15 bases remaining between them. The length of the CDR3 is 13 residues. Notes on the study in general: CMV-specific TCR beta clonotypes restricted by HLA-C were the ones dominating the ex vivo response. Accumulated public TCR beta family frequency recognized individuals carrying CMV together with the relevant HLA.

The chain links TRBV11-2 to TRBJ2-1, with a tentative D call TRBD2 (5 bases). The TCR originated in a human donor in good health (CMV status not recorded). Some clones in this sample may be carry-over from other donors' samples. The sample was cultured PBMCs, taken from culture after CMV antigen stimulation. The CDR3 DNA reads as TGTGCCAGCAGTATTTACGGGGATGGTGAGCAGTTCTTC. Translation gives CASSIYGDGEQFF.